The 20 T cell receptor beta chains in this list originate from one sample, sequenced in a study of Tregs in tolerant kidney transplant recipients. TCRdb keeps only in-frame clones here, not all; method: immunoSEQ multiplex PCR. The repertoire includes fewer than 70,000 clones, about 83% of them detected once, and approximately 4.7% sits in the top ten. Sequenced material: CD4+ T cells from blood. These TCRs come from a human donor in good health.

V and J are TRBV19 and TRBJ2-2; 7 positions match TRBD1. CDR1 and CDR2 from the germline V gene are LNHDA and SQIVND (reference sequence). The CDR3 runs 14 residues. Losses at the gene ends were 7 bases for V and 4 bases for J; bases not matched to a gene: 6. The CDR3: CASINRGVTGELFF. In DNA, the CDR3 is TGTGCCAGTATTAACAGGGGAGTCACCGGGGAGCTGTTTTTT.

V gene TRBV19 combines with J gene TRBJ1-5; D perhaps matches TRBD1 (6 bases). The CDR3 totals 18 residues. V was clipped by 4 bases and J by 1 base, with 20 bases between them. CDR1 and CDR2 (germline): LNHDA, SQIVND (reference sequence). CDR3 sequence (DNA): TGTGCCAGTAGTAAGGCGGGGGGCGCGAGTGAAAGCAATCAGCCCCAGCATTTT. This gives the protein CASSKAGGASESNQPQHF. Based on the CDR3 plus reference TRBV19 and TRBJ1-5, the full variable domain is DGGITQSPKYLFRKEGQNVTLSCEQNLNHDAMYWYRQDPGQGLRLIYYSQIVNDFQKGDIAEGYSVSREKKESFPLTVTSAQKNPTAFYLCASSKAGGASESNQPQHFGDGTRLSIL.

The chain employs TRBV29-1 and TRBJ2-7, with D unclear. V was clipped by 8 bases and J by 5 bases, with 16 bases between them. From germline, CDR1 is SQVTM and CDR2 ANQGSEA. CDR3 size: 12 residues. The CDR3, as DNA: TGCAGCACCCGGATGGGGTCGCACGAGCAGTACTTC. Protein: CSTRMGSHEQYF.

The V call is TRBV11-3, the J call TRBJ2-3; D is ambiguous. The CDR3 consists of 14 residues. Trimming stripped 2 bases from V and 0 bases from J, with 6 bases between. Germline V gene sequence: CDR1 SGHNT, CDR2 YENEEA. CDR3: CASSLSRSTDTQYF. The CDR3 coding sequence is TGTGCCAGCAGCTTATCACGTAGCACAGATACGCAGTATTTT.

The rearrangement links TRBV7-2 to TRBJ1-1; D gene unclear. The CDR3 runs to 13 residues. Germline V CDR1 and CDR2: SGHTA, FQGNSA. V was trimmed by 3 bases and J by 3 bases, leaving 8 bases between them. Here the CDR3 reads CASSLLSDTEAFF. In DNA, the CDR3 is TGTGCCAGCAGCTTGTTGTCGGACACTGAAGCTTTCTTT.

V gene TRBV4-1 combines with J gene TRBJ2-2; D call uncertain. Trimming took off 4 bases at V and 1 base at J, with 13 bases between the two ends. The germline V gene has CDR1 MGHRA and CDR2 YSYEKL. The CDR3 spans 16 residues. The CDR3 loop is CASSLRIERNTGELFF. The CDR3 region has the DNA TGCGCCAGCAGCCTCCGAATAGAAAGGAACACCGGGGAGCTGTTTTTT.

The chain joins TRBV5-4 to TRBJ2-5; the D gene could be TRBD1 or TRBD2 (6 bases each). The DNA matches TRBJ2-7 better at its end, which makes the J call doubtful. Germline V lookup: CDR1 SGHNT, CDR2 YYREEE (reference sequence). The CDR3 length is 11 residues. The CDR3 DNA sequence: TGTGCCAGCAGCCGGGGGCTCGAGCAGTACTTC. Protein: CASSRGLEQYF.

The chain uses TRBV21-1 and TRBJ2-3; the table's D call, TRBD2, has no DNA check behind it. TRBV21-1 counts as a pseudogene. The CDR3 is 17 residues long. CDR3 sequence reads: CASGGLAGADSTDTQYF. DNA of the CDR3: TGTGCCAGCGGTGGTCTAGCGGGAGCGGACAGCACAGATACGCAGTATTTT.

The chain's CDR3 is CASSEGDYNEQFF. CDR3 in DNA: TGTGCCAGCAGTGAAGGTGATTACAATGAGCAGTTCTTC. This sequence joins TRBV25-1 and TRBJ2-1; D remains ambiguous. With 2 bases removed from V and 4 bases from J, the gap between germline ends came to 6 bases. The CDR3 sequence is 13 residues long. The V gene's germline CDR1 is MGHDK and CDR2 SYGVNS.

This clone has only one observation. The same CDR3 also results from other DNA sequences found in this sample. The CDR3 DNA reads TGTGCCAGCAGCTTGGGGAGGGGCGCGGTCCATCAGCCCCAGCATTTT. Translating it yields CASSLGRGAVHQPQHF. This rearrangement joins TRBV5-6 to TRBJ1-5; D is possibly TRBD1 (5 bases). CDR3 length equals 16 residues. Between the trimmed V and J ends, which lost 0 bases and 5 bases, there was a span of 15 bases. Germline CDR1 and CDR2: SGHDT and YYEEEE.

The gene calls are TRBV19 and TRBJ2-7, with no clear D. The CDR3 loop spans 14 amino acids. With 4 bases removed from V and 0 bases from J, the gap between germline ends came to 10 bases. Per the germline V gene, CDR1 is LNHDA and CDR2 is SQIVND (reference sequence). As DNA, the CDR3 is TGTGCCAGTAGTACCTCGGACGGCTCCTACGAGCAGTACTTC. Its protein is CASSTSDGSYEQYF.

The rearrangement links TRBV30 to TRBJ1-2; maybe TRBD1 (5 bases). The CDR3 is 15 residues long. CDR1 is GTSNPN, CDR2 SVGIG, per germline (reference sequence). V was cut by 1 base and J by 4 bases, with 16 bases left in between. CDR3 sequence (DNA): TGTGCCTGGAGTGGCCAAGGGGCGGGAACCTATGGCTACACCTTC. Encoded protein: CAWSGQGAGTYGYTF.

The chain carries TRBV21-1 and TRBJ2-3; TRBD1 is the table's D call, not checked against the DNA. TRBV21-1 is a pseudogene. This CDR3 comprises 15 residues. The CDR3 nucleotides are TGTGCCAGCAGCATCGGCAGGGGGTTCACAGATACGCAGTATTTT. Protein sequence: CASSIGRGFTDTQYF.

This clone was seen ten or more times. J is TRBJ1-1 and V is TRBV7-4; D unclear. The CDR3 is made up of 11 amino acids. Trimming cost V 2 bases and J 7 bases, with 5 bases left between them. Germline V lookup: CDR1 SGHVT, CDR2 SQSDAQ. CDR3 protein: CASSLWIEAFF. CDR3 nucleotide sequence: TGTGCCAGCAGCTTATGGATTGAAGCTTTCTTT.

The chain employs TRBV14 and TRBJ1-2, with 8 bases that match TRBD1. This CDR3 comprises 19 residues. Losses at the gene ends were 4 bases for V and 3 bases for J; bases not matched to a gene: 19. Per the germline V gene, CDR1 is SGHDN and CDR2 is FVKESK. The CDR3 loop reads CASSPRTVDLDREDYGYTF. CDR3 sequence (DNA): TGTGCCAGCAGCCCCCGTACGGTAGACCTGGACAGGGAGGACTATGGCTACACCTTC.

J is TRBJ1-3 and V is TRBV5-5; D may be TRBD1 (5 bases). V was shortened by 4 bases and J by 3 bases, with 17 bases between the two germline ends. This CDR3 comprises 16 residues. Germline V CDR1 and CDR2: SGHKS, YYEKEE (reference sequence). CDR3 sequence reads: CASSPFPGRRGNTIYF. For the CDR3, the DNA is TGTGCCAGCAGCCCCTTCCCGGGGCGGCGTGGAAACACCATATATTTT.

The CDR3 spells CASSQDGLSYNEQFF. The CDR3 nucleotides read TGCGCCAGCAGCCAAGACGGGCTCTCCTACAATGAGCAGTTCTTC. This chain connects TRBV4-3 to TRBJ2-1; D ambiguous. The CDR3 totals 15 residues. Trimming removed 0 bases at V and 0 bases at J, with 6 bases between. CDR1 and CDR2 from the germline V gene are LGHNA and YSLEER.

The rearrangement uses TRBV7-3 and TRBJ2-3, with TRBD2 identical over 8 bases. Germline CDR1 is SGHTA and CDR2 is FQGTGA. This CDR3 spans 15 amino acids. The ends lost 8 bases at V and 3 bases at J; junction bases unmatched: 10. The CDR3 protein is CASGGAGDGTDTQYF. The CDR3 DNA reads TGTGCCAGCGGGGGAGCGGGAGACGGGACAGATACGCAGTATTTT.

The chain links TRBV7-2 to TRBJ1-2, with a weak D call TRBD1 (6 bases). From germline, CDR1 is SGHTA and CDR2 FQGNSA. CDR3 length: 13 residues. V was pared by 0 bases and J by 4 bases, with 6 bases between. The CDR3 loop is CASSLATGYGYTF. Written as DNA, the CDR3 is TGTGCCAGCAGCTTAGCGACAGGCTATGGCTACACCTTC.

V and J are TRBV27 and TRBJ1-4; no definite D call. This CDR3 spans 13 amino acids. Germline V lookup: CDR1 MNHEY, CDR2 SMNVEV (reference sequence). Trimming stripped 5 bases from V and 4 bases from J, with 8 bases between. Here the CDR3 DNA reads TGTGCCAGCAGTCCAATGTATAATGAAAAACTGTTTTTT. Protein product: CASSPMYNEKLFF.